This TCR beta chain appears in the sequencing data of a study of CD8+CD57+ T cells in acquired aplastic anemia. Whole-study context: Sorted CD4+ and CD8+ cells yielded about 3.1 ug of DNA on average. Healthy donor sequencing depth: approximately 9.9 million CD4+, some 12 million CD8+ reads.

V shed 0 bases and J 3 bases; nucleotides not matched to a gene: 3. Germline assignment: CDR1 DFQATT and CDR2 SNEGSKA (reference sequence). The CDR3 is 15 residues long. Researchers used genomic DNA as the template to profile TCR beta VDJ and CDR3. TCRdb recomputed calls from the reads with MiXCR, one row per CDR3 protein. The sample lists 180,000 or so distinct CDR3 sequences, roughly half seen once, with approximately 2.9% in the top ten. Study-wide results and caveats: Patients and controls were found to share 25 to 35 CD8+ CDR3 sequences.

The sample holds many counts of this clonotype. Its antigen remains unidentified. The specimen was sorted CD4+, CD8+, or CD8+CD57+ T cells (not recorded which) from PBMCs. V and J are TRBV20-1 and TRBJ1-2, with TRBD1 identical over 11 bases. The sequence was collected from a human donor in good health. This chain's CDR3 is CSARDQGQGDYGYTF. In DNA form, the CDR3 reads TGCAGTGCTAGAGATCAGGGACAGGGGGACTATGGCTACACCTTC.